Following are 5 T cell receptor beta chains from one sample sequenced in a study of shared clonotypes between healthy human individuals. Profiled with immunoSEQ multiplex PCR; TCRdb holds only in-frame clones, not every one. The sample yields millions of clones, over 85% seen once. CD45RO negativity and positive selection for CCR7 defined naive CD8 cells, a population that excluded terminally differentiated effector memory CD45RA+ cells. The sample consisted of naive CD8+ T cells sorted from blood. The receptors were gathered from a young man in good health.

The chain combines TRBV6-5 with TRBJ2-7, with TRBD2 matching over 7 bases. Per the germline V gene, CDR1 is MNHEY and CDR2 is SVGAGI. Trimming took 5 bases from V and 0 from J; bases not matched to a gene: 4. CDR3 length: 14 amino acids. The CDR3 is CASSPPGGSYEQYF. CDR3 DNA sequence: TGTGCCAGCAGTCCCCCGGGAGGCTCCTACGAGCAGTACTTC.

This sequence joins TRBV27 and TRBJ2-1, with TRBD2 matching 8 bases. This CDR3 has 16 amino acids. Germline V gene data show CDR1 as MNHEY and CDR2 as SMNVEV (reference sequence). V was clipped by 2 bases and J by 0 bases; unmatched bases: 3. The CDR3 DNA is TGTGCCAGCAGTTTAAGCGGGAGACTCTCCTACAATGAGCAGTTCTTC. Translation gives CASSLSGRLSYNEQFF.

The V gene is TRBV11-3, the J gene TRBJ2-3; D remains unclear. V shed 1 base and J shed 5 bases, with 10 bases lying between them. Germline lookup yields CDR1 SGHNT and CDR2 YENEEA. The CDR3 is made up of 14 amino acids. CDR3 coding DNA: TGTGCCAGCAGCTTAGCTTATGCTGGAGATACGCAGTATTTT. This gives the protein CASSLAYAGDTQYF.

This chain uses TRBV11-2 with TRBJ2-7; 9 nucleotides match TRBD1. The CDR3 is 14 residues long. V lost 4 bases, J lost 5 bases, and 6 bases stayed unmatched. From germline, CDR1 is SGHAT and CDR2 FQNNGV. The CDR3 DNA is TGTGCCAGCAGCTGGACTACAGGGGGCCACGAGCAGTACTTC. This gives the protein CASSWTTGGHEQYF.

Turning to this clone: This sample includes further DNA sequences coding for the same CDR3. V and J are TRBV19 and TRBJ1-5; no clear D gene. Trimming left V 1 base short and J 5 bases short, with 9 bases between. Germline V gene data show CDR1 as LNHDA and CDR2 as SQIVND (reference sequence). The CDR3 length is 14 residues. The CDR3 DNA follows: TGTGCCAGTAGTATAGCCACAGAAGATCAGCCCCAGCATTTT. It yields the protein CASSIATEDQPQHF.